This TCR beta chain appears in the sequencing data of a study of blood T cell repertoires in COVID-19 (dated by TCRdb to the early 2020s). With regard to the full study: Collaborator samples came from the United States, Italy and Spain and covered acute and convalescent phases of COVID-19. The material from the prospective study consisted of cDNA or gDNA derived from T cells, B-cell-depleted T cells, or PBMCs. The dataset comprised deeply sampled blood TCRbeta repertoires from subjects exposed to, actively infected with, or recovered from COVID-19. The repertoires were released in a freely available public database intended as a resource for research on the immune response to SARS-CoV-2. The samples were drawn from two sources: the first 160 participants of the ongoing ImmuneRACE study, and 1,254 subjects contributed by 6 global collaborators. Nearly every sample came with metadata listing a de-identified subject ID, COVID-19 status, age in years and sex. Where HLA class I and class II types were available, the types were taken from metadata supplied by the sample provider, not from assay-based typing. Here is what the overall study found, with its caveats: The quantity of clinical and demographic metadata differed by source and by participant and was supplied without curation.

The collaborating institutions used their own protocols to collect whole blood in K2EDTA tubes. For TCRbeta analysis, collaborators shipped samples as frozen whole blood, isolated PBMCs, or DNA extracted from either of those sample types. The germline V gene sets CDR1 to SNHLY and CDR2 to FYNNEI. V is shortened by 7 bases, J by 6 bases, and the region joining them spans 13 bases. The CDR3 runs 13 residues from the cysteine to the phenylalanine. Here the CDR3 DNA is all that survives: 39 bases in frame from base 1. The immunoSEQ Assay, a bias-controlled multiplex PCR, was used to amplify TCRbeta CDR3 regions from genomic DNA. For the original study's pipeline: Nucleated cell counts per sample were estimated from amplification of reference gene primers within the assay. To quantify the absolute abundance of each unique TCRbeta CDR3 rearrangement, sequence reads were collapsed and filtered. For each sample, productive Simpson clonality was calculated as the square root of Simpson's diversity index over productive rearrangements. In TCRdb, the immuneACCESS table is reduced to in-frame sequences with V and J assigned. These tables do not hold every clone; where another copy was compared, an unresolved V gene accounts for under half, and the others remain unexplained. For V, J and clone size, that table is used; D and trimming come from the DNA. In all, the sample holds just over 650,000 clones, and 90% of those were seen once. The top ten clonotypes cover around 0.3% of the sample.

On this clone itself: The target of this receptor is not known. No base-level quality is on record; no much larger clone is a single base apart.

This sequence uses TRBV2 and TRBJ2-1; perhaps TRBD1 is the D gene, with 6 bases matching. Sample: peripheral blood. This receptor was identified in a woman in her late teens or twenties with acute or convalescent COVID-19. The CDR3 protein sequence reads: CASTPTGLNEQFF. The base sequence is TGTGCCAGCACCCCAACAGGGCTCAATGAGCAGTTCTTC.